Shown below are 21 T cell receptor beta chains from a single sample sequenced in a study of blood T cell repertoires in COVID-19. Sequencing was performed with immunoSEQ multiplex PCR; in TCRdb, only in-frame clones are kept and a portion is missing. The sample comprises fewer than 350,000 clones, approximately 88% of which are singletons, and around 1.6% rests with the top ten. Sequencing was carried out using peripheral blood. These receptors originate from a woman in her twenties or thirties with COVID-19, enrolled during active disease.

The chain links TRBV3-1 (or the pseudogene TRBV3-2) to TRBJ2-3; D remains unclear. V was shortened by 6 bases and J by 1 base, with 14 bases between the two germline ends. Looked up from germline, CDR1 is LGHDT and CDR2 is YNNKEL (reference sequence). The CDR3 covers 15 residues. CDR3 nucleotides: TGTGCCAGCAGACGATCTGACTTCCGCACAGATACGCAGTATTTT. Translation: CASRRSDFRTDTQYF.

This clone came up once. The rearrangement links TRBV27 to TRBJ2-7, with 8 bases aligning to TRBD2. This CDR3 contains 16 residues. Germline values: CDR1 MNHEY, CDR2 SMNVEV (reference sequence). V trimming: 4 bases; J trimming: 4 bases; junction bases outside the gene matches: 12. The CDR3 region is CASSSPQVAGRYEQYF. The CDR3 DNA is TGTGCCAGCAGTTCCCCACAGGTAGCGGGGAGGTACGAGCAGTACTTC.

This rearrangement joins TRBV7-8 to TRBJ1-5; D is uncertain. The germline gives CDR1 SGHVS, CDR2 FQNEAQ. V was shortened by 2 bases and J by 7 bases, with 9 bases between the two germline ends. This CDR3 is 13 amino acids long. The CDR3: CASSLTTRQPQHF. The DNA of the CDR3 is TGTGCCAGCAGCTTAACTACACGGCAGCCCCAGCATTTT. The whole variable domain, filled in from reference TRBV7-8 and TRBJ1-5, reads GAGVSQSPRYKVAKRGQDVALRCDPISGHVSLFWYQQALGQGPEFLTYFQNEAQLDKSGLPSDRFFAERPEGSVSTLKIQRTQQEDSAVYLCASSLTTRQPQHFGDGTRLSIL.

The gene calls are TRBV5-1 and TRBJ2-2, with 8 positions matching TRBD2. The CDR3 length is 14 residues. Losses at the gene ends were 5 bases for V and 5 bases for J; bases not matched to a gene: 5. CDR1 is SGHRS and CDR2 is YFSETQ in the germline V gene. The CDR3 DNA follows: TGCGCCAGCAGAATTGGACTAGCAACCGGGGAGCTGTTTTTT. Its translation: CASRIGLATGELFF.

This chain links TRBV3-1 (or the pseudogene TRBV3-2) with TRBJ1-4; TRBD1 might be the D (6 bases). Germline V gene sequence: CDR1 LGHDT, CDR2 YNNKEL (reference sequence). This CDR3 contains 15 residues. V lost 1 base, J lost 4 bases, and 10 bases lay in between. The CDR3 DNA follows: TGTGCCAGCAGCCAAGTGGACAGCCGTAATGAAAAACTGTTTTTT. Translation: CASSQVDSRNEKLFF.

The V and J genes are TRBV28 and TRBJ1-5; 7 positions match TRBD1. V trimming: 2 bases; J trimming: 5 bases; junction bases outside the gene matches: 9. Germline CDR1 is MDHEN and CDR2 is SYDVKM. This CDR3 has 16 residues. The chain's CDR3 is CASSLTGGQLYQPQHF. In DNA, the CDR3 is TGTGCCAGCAGTTTAACTGGGGGACAGTTGTATCAGCCCCAGCATTTT.

In DNA, the CDR3 is TGTGCCAGCAGCCCGACTAGGGTGTCCGAGCAGTTCTTC. This encodes CASSPTRVSEQFF. The chain links TRBV7-9 to TRBJ2-1, with D possibly matching TRBD2 (6 bases). Trimming stripped 5 bases from V and 10 bases from J, with 15 bases between. This CDR3 comprises 13 residues. Germline V CDR1 and CDR2: SEHNR, FQNEAQ (reference sequence).

This clone appeared a single time. The gene calls are TRBV19 and TRBJ2-1; D is uncertain. This CDR3 region has 15 residues. Germline assignment: CDR1 LNHDA and CDR2 SQIVND (reference sequence). The V gene lost 4 bases and the J gene lost 0 bases, with 10 bases spanning the gap. The CDR3 nucleotides are TGTGCCAGTAGTACCGACTCAAGCTCCTACAATGAGCAGTTCTTC. Its translation: CASSTDSSSYNEQFF.

This chain joins TRBV29-1 and TRBJ2-1, with a tentative D call TRBD2 (6 bases). The CDR3 is made up of 14 amino acids. The V and J ends lost 7 bases and 3 bases respectively, with 16 bases between them. Germline CDR1 SQVTM, CDR2 ANQGSEA. This CDR3 is CSGRGTEGYNEQFF. CDR3 nucleotide sequence: TGCAGCGGACGCGGGACGGAAGGCTACAATGAGCAGTTCTTC.

This clone was found once. V gene TRBV14 combines with J gene TRBJ2-3; D may be TRBD2 (7 bases). The V gene lost 4 bases and the J gene lost 1 base, with 9 bases spanning the gap. Per germline, CDR1 SGHDN and CDR2 FVKESK. The CDR3 loop spans 14 amino acids. Here the CDR3 reads CASSLGGGTDTQYF. DNA for the CDR3: TGTGCCAGCAGCCTAGGGGGGGGCACAGATACGCAGTATTTT.

The gene calls are TRBV6-5 and TRBJ1-6; D not certain. V shed 6 bases and J shed 10 bases, with 13 bases lying between them. The germline gives CDR1 MNHEY, CDR2 SVGAGI. The CDR3 contains 13 residues. The CDR3 sequence is CASSPREDSPLHF. The CDR3 DNA follows: TGTGCCAGCAGCCCCCGGGAGGACTCACCCCTCCACTTT.

This sequence joins TRBV29-1 and TRBJ1-2; TRBD1 matches at 7 bases. Per germline, CDR1 SQVTM and CDR2 ANQGSEA. The CDR3 is 13 residues long. V dropped 7 bases and J dropped 0; count of bases not matched to a gene: 5. In nucleotides, the CDR3 is TGCAGCGCACGACAGGGTTCTAACTATGGCTACACCTTC. Amino acids: CSARQGSNYGYTF. The full variable domain, rest sourced from reference TRBV29-1 and TRBJ1-2, is SAVISQKPSRDICQRGTSLTIQCQVDSQVTMMFWYRQQPGQSLTLIATANQGSEATYESGFVIDKFPISRPNLTFSTLTVSNMSPEDSSIYLCSARQGSNYGYTFGSGTRLTVV.

This rearrangement joins TRBV5-4 to TRBJ2-2; D remains ambiguous. Germline CDR1 is SGHNT and CDR2 is YYREEE (reference sequence). V lost 4 bases, J lost 6 bases, and 16 bases lay in between. The CDR3 totals 15 residues. The CDR3 DNA follows: TGTGCCAGCAGCCCCCTGTACAGCCTCCCCGGGGAGCTGTTTTTT. Protein product: CASSPLYSLPGELFF.

The chain couples TRBV25-1 to TRBJ1-1, with D tentatively TRBD1 (6 bases). V lost 1 base and J 14 bases, leaving 14 bases between the germline ends. Germline V lookup: CDR1 MGHDK, CDR2 SYGVNS. This CDR3 contains 12 residues. CDR3 sequence (DNA): TGTGCCAGCAGTGAATGGGGGACACCAGTGTTCTTT. Encoded protein: CASSEWGTPVFF.

V is TRBV29-1 and J is TRBJ2-7; D possibly corresponds to TRBD1 (6 bases). V lost 7 bases and J lost 2, with 15 bases in between. The CDR3 covers 13 residues. Germline V CDR1 and CDR2: SQVTM, ANQGSEA. The CDR3 is CSAGLDSPYEQYF. The CDR3 region has the DNA TGCAGCGCCGGATTGGACAGTCCCTACGAGCAGTACTTC.

The V gene is TRBV5-1, the J gene TRBJ2-5; 8 bases align to TRBD2. The CDR3 sequence is 14 residues long. Trimming cost V 4 bases and J 5 bases; bases outside gene matches: 7. Germline V gene lookup returns CDR1 SGHRS and CDR2 YFSETQ. CDR3 nucleotides: TGCGCCAGCAGCCGTGACAGCGGGGGTGAGACCCAGTACTTC. This gives the protein CASSRDSGGETQYF.

J is TRBJ2-7 and V is TRBV2; tentatively, D is TRBD1 (6 bases). Trimming pared 3 bases from V and 3 bases from J, leaving 12 bases between. The CDR3 has 14 residues. Germline CDR1 is SNHLY and CDR2 is FYNNEI. The CDR3 here is CASSEPGHLYEQYV. The DNA of the CDR3 is TGTGCCAGCAGTGAGCCGGGACACCTCTACGAGCAGTACGTC.

This clone was seen a single time. V usage is TRBV19 and J usage is TRBJ1-1; 7 nucleotides align to TRBD1. V was clipped by 3 bases and J by 6 bases; unmatched bases: 10. The V gene's germline CDR1 is LNHDA and CDR2 SQIVND (reference sequence). The CDR3 is 15 residues long. CDR3 sequence reads: CASSIGVAGTAEAFF. CDR3 coding DNA: TGTGCCAGTAGTATTGGGGTGGCTGGGACAGCTGAAGCTTTCTTT.

This clone was counted many times. Other nucleotide sequences in the sample specify the same CDR3. The gene calls are TRBV6-1 and TRBJ2-2; 9 bases fit TRBD1. Trimming took 1 base from V and 3 from J; bases not matched to a gene: 0. Germline CDR1 is MNHNS and CDR2 is SASEGT. The CDR3 totals 15 residues. This CDR3 reads CASSEGTGDTGELFF. CDR3 in DNA: TGTGCCAGCAGTGAAGGGACAGGGGACACCGGGGAGCTGTTTTTT.

The chain recombines TRBV5-1 with TRBJ1-2, with 11 positions matching TRBD1. The CDR3 is 14 amino acids. Germline trimming cut 6 bases from V and 7 bases from J; bases unmatched to any gene: 8. The germline V gene has CDR1 SGHRS and CDR2 YFSETQ. The chain's CDR3 is CASTVDRGRGGYTF. The CDR3 nucleotides are TGCGCCAGCACCGTGGACAGGGGGCGCGGTGGCTACACCTTC. The variable domain in full, completed from reference TRBV5-1 and TRBJ1-2, reads KAGVTQTPRYLIKTRGQQVTLSCSPISGHRSVSWYQQTPGQGLQFLFEYFSETQRNKGNFPGRFSGRQFSNSRSEMNVSTLELGDSALYLCASTVDRGRGGYTFGSGTRLTVV.

The V gene is TRBV12-3 or TRBV12-4, the J gene TRBJ1-1, with 10 nucleotides matching TRBD1. This CDR3 has 13 residues. V was pared by 10 bases and J by 4 bases, with 6 bases of the junction left unmatched. The CDR3 region is CATLRDRGTEAFF. The CDR3 region has the DNA TGTGCCACCCTCCGGGACAGGGGCACTGAAGCTTTCTTT.